These T cell receptor beta chains were read from a single sample in a study of blood T cell repertoires in COVID-19. Method: immunoSEQ multiplex PCR; TCRdb's copy keeps in-frame clones and lacks some. The sample contains roughly 50,000 clones, about nine tenths of which appear only once. The sample taken for sequencing was peripheral blood. The receptors come from a human donor in a cohort sampled during active COVID-19. Both conserved end residues are part of each CDR3. A D gene is named only where the DNA matches it firmly. Not every row has a clone size; where given, it reads once, few, many or a size class.

d_gene: .
j_gene: TRBJ2-7
abundance: .
v_gene: TRBV20-1
CDR3nt: TGCAGTGCTAACTTCGGCGAGCAGTACTTC
CDR3aa: CSANFGEQYF

d_gene: .
j_gene: TRBJ2-3
abundance: once
v_gene: TRBV11-2
CDR3nt: TGTGCCAGCAGGCAACAGGAATACACAGATACGCAGTATTTT
CDR3aa: CASRQQEYTDTQYF

d_gene: .
j_gene: TRBJ2-1
abundance: once
v_gene: TRBV7-6
CDR3nt: TGTGCCAGCACCGTAGGGGTTGTTTACGAGCAGTTCTTC
CDR3aa: CASTVGVVYEQFF

d_gene: .
j_gene: TRBJ2-1
abundance: .
v_gene: TRBV20-1
CDR3nt: TGCAGTGCTAGCGCGGGTGTGCAGTTCTTC
CDR3aa: CSASAGVQFF

d_gene: .
j_gene: TRBJ2-7
abundance: .
v_gene: TRBV5-4
CDR3nt: TGTGCCAGCAGAAGACACCCGACCTACGAGCAGTACTTC
CDR3aa: CASRRHPTYEQYF

d_gene: .
j_gene: TRBJ1-2
abundance: .
v_gene: TRBV5-1
CDR3nt: TGCGCCAGCAGCTTGAGGCGGGCAGCGACGGAAGGCTACACCTTC
CDR3aa: CASSLRRAATEGYTF

d_gene: TRBD1
j_gene: TRBJ2-2
abundance: .
v_gene: TRBV5-1
CDR3nt: TGCGCCAGCGCCCGAGGACAGGGCAACGCCGGGGAGCTGTTTTTT
CDR3aa: CASARGQGNAGELFF

d_gene: TRBD1
j_gene: TRBJ1-2
abundance: few
v_gene: TRBV19
CDR3nt: TGTGCCAGTAGTACCCCGACAGGGCAGCATGGCTACACCTTC
CDR3aa: CASSTPTGQHGYTF

d_gene: TRBD1
j_gene: TRBJ2-7
abundance: .
v_gene: TRBV6-5
CDR3nt: TGTGCCAGCAGTTATAGGACAGGGGAAGGCTACGAGCAGTACTTC
CDR3aa: CASSYRTGEGYEQYF

d_gene: .
j_gene: TRBJ2-6
abundance: .
v_gene: TRBV19
CDR3nt: TGTGCCAGCGTGGCCCGATACACCTCTGGGGCCAACGTCCTGACTTTC
CDR3aa: CASVARYTSGANVLTF

d_gene: TRBD1
j_gene: TRBJ1-4
abundance: once
v_gene: TRBV5-1
CDR3nt: TGCGCCAGCAGCTTGGCCGGACAGGGGTACGAAAAACTGTTTTTT
CDR3aa: CASSLAGQGYEKLFF

d_gene: .
j_gene: TRBJ2-7
abundance: once
v_gene: TRBV5-1
CDR3nt: TGCGCCAGCAGCTTGGTTCCGCGAGATTACGAGCAGTACTTC
CDR3aa: CASSLVPRDYEQYF

d_gene: TRBD1
j_gene: TRBJ2-1
abundance: .
v_gene: TRBV19
CDR3nt: TGTGCCAGTAGCCATAGGGGGCCCCACAATGAGCAGTTCTTC
CDR3aa: CASSHRGPHNEQFF

d_gene: TRBD1
j_gene: TRBJ1-1
abundance: .
v_gene: TRBV6-6
CDR3nt: TGTGCCAGCAGTAATCGACAGGGGACTGAAGCTTTCTTT
CDR3aa: CASSNRQGTEAFF

d_gene: .
j_gene: TRBJ1-4
abundance: few
v_gene: TRBV7-9
CDR3nt: TGTGCCAGCAGCCCCGTGGCGAGGGATTTTGAAAAACTGTTTTTT
CDR3aa: CASSPVARDFEKLFF

d_gene: TRBD1
j_gene: TRBJ2-7
abundance: .
v_gene: TRBV4-2
CDR3nt: TGTGCCAGCAGCCGCGACCCGACAGGGGCGGGATACGAGCAGTACTTC
CDR3aa: CASSRDPTGAGYEQYF

d_gene: .
j_gene: TRBJ2-3
abundance: .
v_gene: TRBV11-3
CDR3nt: TGTGCCAGCAGTTCCGGCGCCGCGGTTACGCAGTATTTT
CDR3aa: CASSSGAAVTQYF

d_gene: TRBD1
j_gene: TRBJ1-1
abundance: .
v_gene: TRBV19
CDR3nt: TGTGCCAGTAGTCCTCTGGACAGGTTCACTGAAGCTTTCTTT
CDR3aa: CASSPLDRFTEAFF

d_gene: TRBD1
j_gene: TRBJ2-7
abundance: few
v_gene: TRBV2
CDR3nt: TGTGCCAGCAGTACCGACAGGGCCGAGCAGTACTTC
CDR3aa: CASSTDRAEQYF

d_gene: .
j_gene: TRBJ2-7
abundance: .
v_gene: TRBV5-6
CDR3nt: TGTGCCAGCAGCCCAGGGGGGTCGGGGCTATACGAGCAGTACTTC
CDR3aa: CASSPGGSGLYEQYF

d_gene: .
j_gene: TRBJ1-4
abundance: .
v_gene: TRBV7-9
CDR3nt: TGTGCCAGCAGCTTAGGGCAGGGGAATGAAAAACTGTTTTTT
CDR3aa: CASSLGQGNEKLFF

d_gene: TRBD2
j_gene: TRBJ2-7
abundance: .
v_gene: TRBV5-8
CDR3nt: TGTGCCAGCAGCTTGGGACTAGCGGGGGATTACGAGCAGTACTTC
CDR3aa: CASSLGLAGDYEQYF

d_gene: TRBD1
j_gene: TRBJ1-6
abundance: once
v_gene: TRBV27
CDR3nt: TGTGCCAGCAGTTTACTTTTGGACAGGGGTCGTAATTCACCCCTCCACTTT
CDR3aa: CASSLLLDRGRNSPLHF

d_gene: TRBD1
j_gene: TRBJ1-5
abundance: .
v_gene: TRBV4-1
CDR3nt: TGCGCCAGCAGCCCCGAGGACAGGGGAATCAATCAGCCCCAGCATTTT
CDR3aa: CASSPEDRGINQPQHF

d_gene: TRBD2
j_gene: TRBJ2-1
abundance: .
v_gene: TRBV7-6
CDR3nt: TGTGCCAGCAGCTCAACTAGCGGGGGGGCAAGTGAGCAGTTCTTC
CDR3aa: CASSSTSGGASEQFF

d_gene: TRBD2
j_gene: TRBJ2-1
abundance: once
v_gene: TRBV7-9
CDR3nt: TGTGCCAGCAGCTTAGCGAGGACTAGTCCCCATGAGCAGTTCTTC
CDR3aa: CASSLARTSPHEQFF

d_gene: .
j_gene: TRBJ2-7
abundance: .
v_gene: TRBV15
CDR3nt: TGTGCCACCAGCAGAGATTACAGTTCCTACGAGCAGTACTTC
CDR3aa: CATSRDYSSYEQYF

d_gene: TRBD1
j_gene: TRBJ2-5
abundance: .
v_gene: TRBV5-4
CDR3nt: TGTGCCAGCAGCCCCTCCGGAGGACAGGGTCGAGAGACCCAGTACTTC
CDR3aa: CASSPSGGQGRETQYF

d_gene: TRBD2
j_gene: TRBJ2-3
abundance: once
v_gene: TRBV2
CDR3nt: TGTGCCAGCAGCGGGGGGAGCTCGCAGTATTTT
CDR3aa: CASSGGSSQYF

d_gene: TRBD1
j_gene: TRBJ1-3
abundance: .
v_gene: TRBV2
CDR3nt: TGTGCCAGCAGTGAAATGGGGACAGGCTACTCTGGAAACACCATATATTTT
CDR3aa: CASSEMGTGYSGNTIYF

d_gene: .
j_gene: TRBJ2-7
abundance: .
v_gene: TRBV20-1
CDR3nt: TGCAGTGCTAGAGATCAGCGCGAGCAGTACTTC
CDR3aa: CSARDQREQYF

d_gene: .
j_gene: TRBJ2-2
abundance: once
v_gene: TRBV5-1
CDR3nt: TGCGCCAGCAGCTTGGATGGGGGCCACACCGGGGAGCTGTTTTTT
CDR3aa: CASSLDGGHTGELFF

d_gene: .
j_gene: TRBJ1-4
abundance: .
v_gene: TRBV28
CDR3nt: TGTGCCAGCAGTTCCGGGCGCTACAGGGAGGGGAACGAAAAACTGTTTTTT
CDR3aa: CASSSGRYREGNEKLFF

d_gene: TRBD2
j_gene: TRBJ2-7
abundance: .
v_gene: TRBV5-1
CDR3nt: TGCGCCAGCAGCTTGGCTGGGACTAGCGGGGCTCCCTACGAGCAGTACTTC
CDR3aa: CASSLAGTSGAPYEQYF

d_gene: .
j_gene: TRBJ2-4
abundance: .
v_gene: TRBV6-2/TRBV6-3
CDR3nt: TGTGCCAGCAGTTTCAGATCGTTAGCCAAAAACATTCAGTACTTC
CDR3aa: CASSFRSLAKNIQYF

d_gene: .
j_gene: TRBJ2-3
abundance: .
v_gene: TRBV7-8
CDR3nt: TGTGCCAGCAGCTTAGAGCGGACAGATACGCAGTATTTT
CDR3aa: CASSLERTDTQYF

d_gene: .
j_gene: TRBJ1-5
abundance: .
v_gene: TRBV29-1
CDR3nt: TGCAGCGTTGCAGGGTATAGCAATCAGCCCCAGCATTTT
CDR3aa: CSVAGYSNQPQHF

d_gene: .
j_gene: TRBJ1-2
abundance: .
v_gene: TRBV6-1
CDR3nt: TGTGCCAGCAGTGAAGCGGGGGCCACTAACTATGGCTACACCTTC
CDR3aa: CASSEAGATNYGYTF

d_gene: TRBD2
j_gene: TRBJ2-2
abundance: .
v_gene: TRBV5-1
CDR3nt: TGCGCCAGCAGCGCCGTCCCGGGACTAGCGGGGAACACCGGGGAGCTGTTTTTT
CDR3aa: CASSAVPGLAGNTGELFF